A selection of T cell receptor beta chains follows, all from one sample in a study of synovial regulatory T cells in juvenile arthritis. The data were produced by immunoSEQ multiplex PCR, yet TCRdb's version contains in-frame clones alone and is incomplete. This sample contains 6,000 or so clones. The sequenced sample consisted of Treg cells from blood. The receptors were gathered from a donor aged 2-35 years with juvenile idiopathic arthritis. CDR3s include the opening cysteine and the closing phenylalanine or tryptophan. The size of a clone is reported for some rows only, either as once, few or many, or as a class for expanded clones.

abundance: NA; j_gene: TRBJ2-1; v_gene: TRBV19; CDR3aa: CASSIGPASPLYNEQFF
abundance: NA; j_gene: TRBJ2-7; v_gene: TRBV5-1; CDR3aa: CASSLAVTGVHEQYF
abundance: NA; j_gene: TRBJ1-2; v_gene: TRBV19; CDR3aa: CASSILGPAGHGYTF
abundance: NA; j_gene: TRBJ2-5; v_gene: TRBV5-1; CDR3aa: CASSFQETQYF
abundance: NA; j_gene: TRBJ2-1; v_gene: TRBV5-8; CDR3aa: CASRSYNEQFF
abundance: NA; j_gene: TRBJ1-2; v_gene: TRBV28; CDR3aa: CASSPRVWGYTF
abundance: NA; j_gene: TRBJ1-5; v_gene: TRBV30; CDR3aa: CAWSVAANQPQHF
abundance: medium-sized; j_gene: TRBJ1-5; v_gene: TRBV6-1; CDR3aa: CASSLQEKQPQHF
abundance: NA; j_gene: TRBJ2-3; v_gene: TRBV29-1; CDR3aa: CSVGWLAGTDTQYF
abundance: NA; j_gene: TRBJ1-1; v_gene: TRBV6-7; CDR3aa: CAILQVPNTEAFF
abundance: NA; j_gene: TRBJ1-2; v_gene: TRBV15; CDR3aa: CATRPTSNLGYTF
abundance: NA; j_gene: TRBJ2-7; v_gene: TRBV15; CDR3aa: CATSLGLADSYEQYF
abundance: NA; j_gene: TRBJ2-1; v_gene: TRBV6-4; CDR3aa: CASSLAGGNEQFF
abundance: NA; j_gene: TRBJ1-2; v_gene: TRBV29-1; CDR3aa: CSAFPGQGPYGYTF
abundance: NA; j_gene: TRBJ2-7; v_gene: TRBV7-1; CDR3aa: CASSLLPANSYEQYF
abundance: NA; j_gene: TRBJ2-1; v_gene: TRBV5-8; CDR3aa: CASTMPAGGFTYNEQFF